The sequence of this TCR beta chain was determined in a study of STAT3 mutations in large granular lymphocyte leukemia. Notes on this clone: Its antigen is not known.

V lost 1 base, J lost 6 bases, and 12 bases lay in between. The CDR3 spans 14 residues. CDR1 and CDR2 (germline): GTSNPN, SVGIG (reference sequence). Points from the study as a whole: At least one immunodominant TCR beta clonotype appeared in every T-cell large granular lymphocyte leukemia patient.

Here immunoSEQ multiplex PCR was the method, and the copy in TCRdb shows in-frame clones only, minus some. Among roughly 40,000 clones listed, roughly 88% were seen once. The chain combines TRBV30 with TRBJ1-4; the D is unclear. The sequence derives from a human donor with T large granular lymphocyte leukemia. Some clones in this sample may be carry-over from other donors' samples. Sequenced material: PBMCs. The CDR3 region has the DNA TGTGCCTGGAGTGCCTTGGGGTCGGATGAAAAACTGTTTTTT. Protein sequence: CAWSALGSDEKLFF. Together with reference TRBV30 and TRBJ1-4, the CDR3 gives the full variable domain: SQTIHQWPATLVQPVGSPLSLECTVEGTSNPNLYWYRQAAGRGLQLLFYSVGIGQISSEVPQNLSASRPQDRQFILSSKKLLLSDSGFYLCAWSALGSDEKLFFGSGTQLSVL.